The 30 T cell receptor beta chains reported below all come from one sample, sequenced in a study of blood T cell repertoires in COVID-19. Measured with immunoSEQ multiplex PCR; TCRdb has only the in-frame clones, and not every one. Of about 140,000 clones in the sample, under 90% were seen once. The sample comprised peripheral blood. These receptors originate from a woman in her sixties with active or convalescent COVID-19.

The chain joins TRBV29-1 to TRBJ2-3; 8 bases are shared with TRBD2. CDR1 SQVTM and CDR2 ANQGSEA come from the germline V gene. The CDR3 covers 14 residues. V trimming: 4 bases; J trimming: 0 bases; junction bases outside the gene matches: 3. The CDR3 here is CSVVGGGSTDTQYF. The DNA for the CDR3 is TGCAGCGTTGTGGGCGGGGGGAGCACAGATACGCAGTATTTT.

The V call is TRBV6-6, the J call TRBJ2-7, with 10 bases aligning to TRBD1. Germline-derived CDR1 and CDR2 are MNHNY and SVGAGI (reference sequence). The CDR3 runs to 15 residues. Trimming cost V 0 bases and J 3 bases; bases outside gene matches: 2. CDR3 nucleotide sequence: TGTGCCAGCAGTTACTCGGGGACAGGGGTCTACGAGCAGTACTTC. Translated: CASSYSGTGVYEQYF.

The chain couples TRBV19 to TRBJ2-2; D is perhaps TRBD1 (6 bases). The V gene lost 7 bases and the J gene lost 3 bases, with 15 bases spanning the gap. CDR1 and CDR2 (germline): LNHDA, SQIVND (reference sequence). This CDR3 spans 15 amino acids. CDR3 sequence (DNA): TGTGCCAGTACCAGGGGTGATTTGGACACCGGGGAGCTGTTTTTT. Protein: CASTRGDLDTGELFF.

The chain uses TRBV7-2 and TRBJ2-7; 8 nucleotides agree with TRBD2. Germline V lookup: CDR1 SGHTA, CDR2 FQGNSA. V trimming: 5 bases; J trimming: 0 bases; junction bases outside the gene matches: 6. This CDR3 is 15 amino acids long. The CDR3 spells CASSLGLAPSYEQYF. CDR3 sequence (DNA): TGTGCCAGCAGCCTCGGACTAGCCCCCTCCTACGAGCAGTACTTC.

This rearrangement joins TRBV28 to TRBJ2-7; TRBD1 might be the D (5 bases). This CDR3 spans 12 amino acids. The germline V gene encodes CDR1 MDHEN and CDR2 SYDVKM. V lost 5 bases and J 3 bases, leaving 8 bases between the germline ends. CDR3 in DNA: TGTGCCAGCAGTCCCGACAGCTACGAGCAGTACTTC. Protein: CASSPDSYEQYF.

The genes are TRBV7-9 and TRBJ1-2; D possibly corresponds to TRBD1 (6 bases). Germline lookup yields CDR1 SEHNR and CDR2 FQNEAQ (reference sequence). CDR3 length equals 14 residues. V was trimmed by 1 base and J by 5 bases, leaving 11 bases between them. Written as DNA, the CDR3 is TGTGCCAGCAGCTTAGGGGGGCCGTTATATGGCTACACCTTC. Amino acids: CASSLGGPLYGYTF.

The chain has TRBV5-6 and TRBJ1-6; the match to TRBD1 covers 7 bases. The V and J ends lost 3 bases and 10 bases, in that order; junction bases with no gene match: 10. CDR1 SGHDT and CDR2 YYEEEE come from the germline V gene. The CDR3 runs 15 residues. CDR3 in amino acids: CASSWRQGERSPLHF. CDR3 in DNA: TGTGCCAGCAGCTGGAGGCAGGGGGAAAGGTCACCCCTCCACTTT.

The rearrangement links TRBV19 to TRBJ1-6; 7 nucleotides align to TRBD1. Unmatched junction bases numbered 2, after V lost 9 bases and J lost 0 bases. This CDR3 is built from 14 residues. Germline lookup yields CDR1 LNHDA and CDR2 SQIVND (reference sequence). CDR3 nucleotide sequence: TGTGCCAGCTCAGGGGGCTCCTATAATTCACCCCTCCACTTT. Translation gives CASSGGSYNSPLHF.

V usage is TRBV3-1 (or the pseudogene TRBV3-2) and J usage is TRBJ1-1; 10 bases are a match to TRBD1. The CDR3 sequence is 20 residues long. The germline V gene has CDR1 LGHDT and CDR2 YNNKEL (reference sequence). The ends lost 0 bases at V and 0 bases at J; junction bases unmatched: 13. This CDR3 reads CASSQDQTGGRSLMNTEAFF. As DNA, the CDR3 is TGTGCCAGCAGCCAAGATCAGACAGGGGGCCGGAGCCTTATGAACACTGAAGCTTTCTTT.

The chain couples TRBV6-5 to TRBJ2-2, with D possibly being TRBD2 (6 bases). The germline V and J ends were trimmed by 11 bases and 4 bases, with 17 bases remaining between them. The germline V gene encodes CDR1 MNHEY and CDR2 SVGAGI. The CDR3 runs to 14 residues. Here the CDR3 reads CAGGVGPGTGELFF. CDR3 DNA: TGTGCCGGCGGGGTAGGTCCCGGCACCGGGGAGCTGTTTTTT.

The rearrangement links TRBV28 to TRBJ1-4; D not resolved. The ends were cut back, 5 bases at V and 6 bases at J, with 10 bases in the middle. The CDR3 is made up of 13 amino acids. Germline V CDR1 and CDR2: MDHEN, SYDVKM. CDR3 sequence reads: CASSPRSDEKLFF. The CDR3 DNA reads as TGTGCCAGCAGTCCACGGTCTGATGAAAAACTGTTTTTT. The variable domain in full, completed from reference TRBV28 and TRBJ1-4, reads DVKVTQSSRYLVKRTGEKVFLECVQDMDHENMFWYRQDPGLGLRLIYFSYDVKMKEKGDIPEGYSVSREKKERFSLILESASTNQTSMYLCASSPRSDEKLFFGSGTQLSVL.

This sequence joins TRBV5-4 and TRBJ2-1; the D gene is possibly TRBD1 (5 bases). With 0 bases removed from V and 7 bases from J, the gap between germline ends came to 11 bases. Germline loops: CDR1 SGHNT, CDR2 YYREEE (reference sequence). CDR3 length equals 14 residues. CDR3: CASSLGQSVNEQFF. In nucleotides, the CDR3 is TGTGCCAGCAGCTTGGGACAGTCGGTGAATGAGCAGTTCTTC.

This chain uses TRBV7-8 with TRBJ1-1, with a possible D match to TRBD1 (6 bases). Germline assignment: CDR1 SGHVS and CDR2 FQNEAQ. CDR3 length: 14 amino acids. The germline V and J ends were trimmed by 5 bases and 2 bases, with 12 bases remaining between them. The CDR3: CASSNRVSNTEAFF. The CDR3 DNA is TGTGCCAGCAGCAACAGGGTATCCAACACTGAAGCTTTCTTT. Supplemented by reference TRBV7-8 and TRBJ1-1, the full variable domain reads GAGVSQSPRYKVAKRGQDVALRCDPISGHVSLFWYQQALGQGPEFLTYFQNEAQLDKSGLPSDRFFAERPEGSVSTLKIQRTQQEDSAVYLCASSNRVSNTEAFFGQGTRLTVV.

J is TRBJ1-1 and V is TRBV2; weak D call: TRBD1 (6 bases). This CDR3 region has 13 residues. Trimming removed 4 bases at V and 3 bases at J, with 9 bases between. CDR1 is SNHLY and CDR2 is FYNNEI in the germline V gene. Written as DNA, the CDR3 is TGTGCCAGCAGTGTAGGGGGATACACTGAAGCTTTCTTT. It is translated as CASSVGGYTEAFF.

The gene calls are TRBV24-1 and TRBJ2-5; 8 nucleotides match TRBD1. The CDR3 extends over 15 amino acids. Germline V gives CDR1 KGHDR, CDR2 SFDVKD. The J segment lost 2 bases and the V segment lost 5 bases, leaving 6 bases of the junction unmatched. The CDR3 here is CATSGPNRGQETQYF. The CDR3 DNA is TGTGCCACCAGTGGCCCTAACAGGGGGCAAGAGACCCAGTACTTC.

J is TRBJ1-5 and V is TRBV2; a possible D gene is TRBD1 (6 bases). The CDR3 has 14 residues. Trimming took off 10 bases at V and 6 bases at J, with 19 bases between the two ends. CDR1 SNHLY and CDR2 FYNNEI come from the germline V gene. The CDR3 DNA follows: TGTGCCATAGACAGGCTTGGGCTTGGTCAGCCCCAGCATTTT. As protein: CAIDRLGLGQPQHF.

The rearrangement uses TRBV21-1 and TRBJ1-3; TRBD1 reflects the table's D call only, with no check against the DNA. TRBV21-1 is given as a pseudogene. CDR3 length: 14 amino acids. The CDR3: CASAGTGLRNTIYF. The CDR3 DNA reads as TGTGCCAGCGCCGGGACAGGGCTAAGAAACACCATATATTTT.

This clone was seen more than once but under ten times. The genes are TRBV28 and TRBJ2-1; TRBD2 is a possible D gene (5 bases). Germline V gene lookup returns CDR1 MDHEN and CDR2 SYDVKM. The CDR3 has 14 amino acids. V gave up 7 bases and J gave up 3 bases, with 13 bases separating them. CDR3 region: CASIPSGSYNEQFF. CDR3 in DNA: TGTGCCAGCATTCCGTCGGGGAGCTACAATGAGCAGTTCTTC.

This chain uses TRBV15 with TRBJ2-4; 10 nucleotides agree with TRBD2. CDR1 is LNHNV and CDR2 is YYDKDF in the germline V gene (reference sequence). Unmatched junction bases numbered 2, after V lost 4 bases and J lost 5 bases. CDR3 length: 14 residues. The CDR3, as DNA: TGTGCCACCAGCACCAGCGGGGGGGAAAACATTCAGTACTTC. This gives the protein CATSTSGGENIQYF.

CDR3 coding DNA: TGCATCTTGGGACAGGGGGGGTACTACGAGCAGTACGTC. It yields the protein CILGQGGYYEQYV. This chain links TRBV29-1 with TRBJ2-7; 11 nucleotides line up with TRBD1. CDR1 and CDR2 from the germline V gene are SQVTM and ANQGSEA. The CDR3 totals 13 residues.

V is TRBV18 and J is TRBJ1-1; 9 bases map to TRBD1. The V gene end was trimmed by 5 bases and the J gene end by 3 bases; junction bases not matched to a gene: 13. The germline V gene encodes CDR1 KGHSH and CDR2 LQKENI. This CDR3 has 17 residues. The CDR3 loop is CASSVAVDGTGYTEAFF. DNA of the CDR3: TGTGCCAGCTCAGTCGCCGTGGACGGGACAGGGTACACTGAAGCTTTCTTT.

The rearrangement links TRBV30 to TRBJ2-5; possible D gene TRBD2, 6 bases. CDR3 size: 12 residues. V lost 3 bases to trimming and J lost 4 bases, with 9 bases between them. CDR1 is GTSNPN, CDR2 SVGIG, per germline (reference sequence). The CDR3 nucleotides read TGTGCCTGGAGGTTGGGGGGAGAGACCCAGTACTTC. As protein: CAWRLGGETQYF.

The CDR3 coding sequence is TGTGCCAGCAGTTACATATTCTCAGACACTGAAGCTTTCTTT. Its translation is CASSYIFSDTEAFF. The genes are TRBV6-5 and TRBJ1-1; D ambiguous. Deletions cut 2 bases from V and 3 bases from J, with 10 bases between. CDR3 size: 14 residues. The germline CDR1 and CDR2 sequences are MNHEY and SVGAGI.

A few counts support this clone. Other DNA sequences from this sample encode an identical CDR3 as well. The chain employs TRBV11-3 and TRBJ2-1; possible D gene TRBD2, 6 bases. The V gene's germline CDR1 is SGHNT and CDR2 YENEEA. The V gene lost 1 base and the J gene lost 7 bases, with 8 bases spanning the gap. The CDR3 consists of 13 residues. For the CDR3, the DNA is TGTGCCAGCAGCTTAGGTGCGGGGAATGAGCAGTTCTTC. Amino acid sequence: CASSLGAGNEQFF. The full variable domain, completed using reference TRBV11-3 and TRBJ2-1, is EAGVVQSPRYKIIEKKQPVAFWCNPISGHNTLYWYLQNLGQGPELLIRYENEEAVDDSQLPKDRFSAERLKGVDSTLKIQPAELGDSAVYLCASSLGAGNEQFFGPGTRLTVL.

This sequence joins TRBV5-4 and TRBJ2-3; D possibly corresponds to TRBD2 (5 bases). V was cut by 0 bases and J by 0 bases, with 11 bases left in between. CDR3 length equals 16 residues. The germline V gene encodes CDR1 SGHNT and CDR2 YYREEE (reference sequence). The CDR3 DNA sequence: TGTGCCAGCAGCTTGGATATAGCGACTAGCACAGATACGCAGTATTTT. Translating it yields CASSLDIATSTDTQYF.

The chain couples TRBV5-1 to TRBJ2-1, with 11 bases that match TRBD1. The CDR3 length is 15 residues. V shed 4 bases and J 7 bases; nucleotides not matched to a gene: 7. Germline loops: CDR1 SGHRS, CDR2 YFSETQ. CDR3: CASSLGTGGMNEQFF. The CDR3 DNA follows: TGCGCCAGCAGCCTCGGGACAGGGGGAATGAATGAGCAGTTCTTC.

The chain uses TRBV3-1 (or the pseudogene TRBV3-2) and TRBJ2-1, with TRBD2 matching over 15 bases. The CDR3 extends over 17 amino acids. Losses at the gene ends were 5 bases for V and 0 bases for J; bases not matched to a gene: 2. The germline CDR1 and CDR2 sequences are LGHDT and YNNKEL (reference sequence). CDR3: CASSGLAGGISYNEQFF. CDR3 in DNA: TGTGCCAGCAGCGGACTAGCGGGGGGGATCTCCTACAATGAGCAGTTCTTC.

This clone is a singleton in its sample. V gene TRBV9 combines with J gene TRBJ2-7; 7 nucleotides agree with TRBD2. V shed 2 bases, J shed 3 bases, and the junction held 8 bases outside the gene matches. CDR1 and CDR2 (germline): SGDLS, YYNGEE. This CDR3 has 15 residues. This CDR3 reads CASSVNPSGGYEQYF. In DNA form, the CDR3 reads TGTGCCAGCAGCGTCAATCCTAGCGGAGGCTACGAGCAGTACTTC.

This clone was seen a single time. This chain joins TRBV27 and TRBJ2-3, with 11 bases that match TRBD2. V shed 6 bases and J 0 bases; nucleotides not matched to a gene: 8. Per germline, CDR1 MNHEY and CDR2 SMNVEV (reference sequence). The CDR3 length is 17 residues. The CDR3 region is CASRTLAGVFSTDTQYF. The CDR3 DNA reads TGTGCCAGCAGAACACTAGCGGGAGTCTTTAGCACAGATACGCAGTATTTT.

The rearrangement uses TRBV19 and TRBJ2-7, with D possibly TRBD2 on 5 matching bases. Trimming shortened V by 4 bases and J by 12 bases, and 16 bases separated the two germline ends. CDR1 and CDR2 from the germline V gene are LNHDA and SQIVND (reference sequence). This CDR3 has 12 amino acids. This CDR3 is CASSTAGRNPYF. CDR3 sequence (DNA): TGTGCCAGTAGTACCGCGGGCAGAAATCCGTACTTC.